This entry is about one T cell receptor beta chain. Germline lookup yields CDR1 SGDLS and CDR2 YYNGEE. The CDR3 is made up of 14 amino acids. Trimming left V 2 bases short and J 0 bases short, with 9 bases between. These data belong to a study of T cell responses to AZD1222 COVID-19 vaccine. Sequencing used immunoSEQ multiplex PCR; TCRdb keeps in-frame clones, though not all of them. There are nearly 110,000 clones in the sample; 90% to 95% occur only once, and roughly a fifth lies in the top ten. The genes are TRBV9 and TRBJ2-7; unclear D gene. Sample: peripheral blood, taken on day 0 of AZD1222 vaccination. The source is an adult in good health. Here the CDR3 DNA reads TGTGCCAGCAGCGTGGACGGGTCCTCCTACGAGCAGTACTTC. Translation: CASSVDGSSYEQYF.